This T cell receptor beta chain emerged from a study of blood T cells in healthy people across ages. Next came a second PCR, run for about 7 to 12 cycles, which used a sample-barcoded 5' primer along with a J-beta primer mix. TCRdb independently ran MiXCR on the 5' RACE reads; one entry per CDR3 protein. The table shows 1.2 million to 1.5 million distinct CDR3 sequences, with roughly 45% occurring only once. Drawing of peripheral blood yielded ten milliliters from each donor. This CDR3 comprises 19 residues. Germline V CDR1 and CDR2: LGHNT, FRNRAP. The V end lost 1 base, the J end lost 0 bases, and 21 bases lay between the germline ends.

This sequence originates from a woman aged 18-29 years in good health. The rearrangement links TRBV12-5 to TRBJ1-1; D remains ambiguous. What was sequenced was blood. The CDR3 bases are TGTGCTAGTGGTTTGGCGCCCAAGAGCGACCGAGACATGAACACTGAAGCTTTCTTT. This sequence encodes CASGLAPKSDRDMNTEAFF. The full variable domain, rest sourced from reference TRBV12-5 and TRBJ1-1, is DARVTQTPRHKVTEMGQEVTMRCQPILGHNTVFWYRQTMMQGLELLAYFRNRAPLDDSGMPKDRFSAEMPDATLATLKIQPSEPRDSAVYFCASGLAPKSDRDMNTEAFFGQGTRLTVV.